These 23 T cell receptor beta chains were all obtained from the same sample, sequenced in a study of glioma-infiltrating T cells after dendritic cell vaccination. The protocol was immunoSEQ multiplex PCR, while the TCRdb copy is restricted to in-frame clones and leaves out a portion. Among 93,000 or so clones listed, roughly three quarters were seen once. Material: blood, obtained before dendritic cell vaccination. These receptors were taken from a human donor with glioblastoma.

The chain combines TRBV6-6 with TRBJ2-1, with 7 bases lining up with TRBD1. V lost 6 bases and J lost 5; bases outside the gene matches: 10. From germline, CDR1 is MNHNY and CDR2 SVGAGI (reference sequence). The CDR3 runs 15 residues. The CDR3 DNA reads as TGTGCCAGCAGCCAAACAGGGGCAATGGACAATGAGCAGTTCTTC. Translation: CASSQTGAMDNEQFF.

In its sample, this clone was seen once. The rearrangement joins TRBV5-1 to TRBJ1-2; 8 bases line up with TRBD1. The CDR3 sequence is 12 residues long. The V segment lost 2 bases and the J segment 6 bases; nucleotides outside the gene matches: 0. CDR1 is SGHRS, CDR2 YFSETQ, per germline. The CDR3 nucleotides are TGCGCCAGCAGCTTACAGGGGGATGGCTACACCTTC. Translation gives CASSLQGDGYTF.

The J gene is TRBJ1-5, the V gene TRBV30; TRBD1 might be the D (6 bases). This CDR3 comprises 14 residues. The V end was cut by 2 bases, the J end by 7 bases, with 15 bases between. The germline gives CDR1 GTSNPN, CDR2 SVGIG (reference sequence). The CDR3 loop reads CAWSPGQGSQPQHF. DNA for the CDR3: TGTGCCTGGAGTCCCGGGCAGGGGAGCCAGCCCCAGCATTTT.

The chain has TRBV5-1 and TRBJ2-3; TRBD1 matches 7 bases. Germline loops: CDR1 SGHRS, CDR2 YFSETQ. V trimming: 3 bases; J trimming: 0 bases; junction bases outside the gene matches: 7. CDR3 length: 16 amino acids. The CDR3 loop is CASSSPNRGSTDTQYF. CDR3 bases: TGCGCCAGCAGCTCACCGAACAGGGGTAGCACAGATACGCAGTATTTT.

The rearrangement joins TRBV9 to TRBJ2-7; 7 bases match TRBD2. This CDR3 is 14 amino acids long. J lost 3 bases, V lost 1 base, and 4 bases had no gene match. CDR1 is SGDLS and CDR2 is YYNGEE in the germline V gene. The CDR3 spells CASSVRASGYEQYF. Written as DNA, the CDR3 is TGTGCCAGCAGCGTACGTGCTAGCGGCTACGAGCAGTACTTC.

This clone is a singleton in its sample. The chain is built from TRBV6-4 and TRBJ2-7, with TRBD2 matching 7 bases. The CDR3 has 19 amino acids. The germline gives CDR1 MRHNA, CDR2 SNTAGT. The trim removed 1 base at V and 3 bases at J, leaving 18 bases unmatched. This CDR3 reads CASSDYPWITGGPLYEQYF. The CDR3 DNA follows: TGTGCCAGCAGTGACTACCCATGGATTACGGGAGGCCCGCTCTACGAGCAGTACTTC.

In DNA, the CDR3 is TGTGCCAGCAGCGTAGGAGGGGGCTTCTCCTACAATGAGCAGTTCTTC. Its translation: CASSVGGGFSYNEQFF. V gene TRBV9 combines with J gene TRBJ2-1; TRBD1 matches at 7 bases. With V trimmed by 0 bases and J by 0 bases, 3 bases remained unmatched. This CDR3 is 16 amino acids long. The germline CDR1 and CDR2 sequences are SGDLS and YYNGEE.

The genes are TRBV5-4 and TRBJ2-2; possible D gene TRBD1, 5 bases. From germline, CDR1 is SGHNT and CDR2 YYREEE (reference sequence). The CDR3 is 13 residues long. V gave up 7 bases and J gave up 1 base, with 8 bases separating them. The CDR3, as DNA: TGTGCCAGCCTGCAGGGGAACACCGGGGAGCTGTTTTTT. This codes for CASLQGNTGELFF.

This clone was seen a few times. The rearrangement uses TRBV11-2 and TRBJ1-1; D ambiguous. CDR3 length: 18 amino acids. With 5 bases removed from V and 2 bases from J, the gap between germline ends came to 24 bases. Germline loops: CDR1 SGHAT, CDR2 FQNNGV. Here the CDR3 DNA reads TGTGCCAGCAGCCAAACCCCGCCAGGATCTATTTTAAACACTGAAGCTTTCTTT. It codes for CASSQTPPGSILNTEAFF.

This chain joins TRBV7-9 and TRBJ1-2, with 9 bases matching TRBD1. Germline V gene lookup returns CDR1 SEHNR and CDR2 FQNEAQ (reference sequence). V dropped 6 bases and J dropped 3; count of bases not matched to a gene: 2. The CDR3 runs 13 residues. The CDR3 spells CASSTGGDYGYTF. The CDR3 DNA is TGTGCCAGCAGTACAGGGGGCGACTATGGCTACACCTTC.

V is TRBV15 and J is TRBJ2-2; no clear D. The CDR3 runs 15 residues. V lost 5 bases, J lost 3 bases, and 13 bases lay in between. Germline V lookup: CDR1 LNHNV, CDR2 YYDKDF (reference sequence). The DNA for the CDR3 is TGTGCCACCAGCGTCCGTAATCGGGACACCGGGGAGCTGTTTTTT. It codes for CATSVRNRDTGELFF.

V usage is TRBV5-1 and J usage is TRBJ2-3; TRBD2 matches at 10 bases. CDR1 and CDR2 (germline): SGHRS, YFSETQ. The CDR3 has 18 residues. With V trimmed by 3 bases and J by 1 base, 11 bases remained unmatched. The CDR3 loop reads CASSSPAGGPGRTDTQYF. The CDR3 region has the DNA TGCGCCAGCAGCTCCCCAGCGGGGGGGCCGGGACGCACAGATACGCAGTATTTT. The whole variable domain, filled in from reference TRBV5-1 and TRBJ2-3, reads KAGVTQTPRYLIKTRGQQVTLSCSPISGHRSVSWYQQTPGQGLQFLFEYFSETQRNKGNFPGRFSGRQFSNSRSEMNVSTLELGDSALYLCASSSPAGGPGRTDTQYFGPGTRLTVL.

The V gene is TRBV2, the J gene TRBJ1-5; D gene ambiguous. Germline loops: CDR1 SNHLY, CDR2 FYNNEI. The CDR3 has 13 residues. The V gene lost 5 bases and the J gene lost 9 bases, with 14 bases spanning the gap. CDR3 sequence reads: CASSTAHAGPQHF. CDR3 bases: TGTGCCAGCAGTACCGCCCACGCAGGGCCCCAGCATTTT.

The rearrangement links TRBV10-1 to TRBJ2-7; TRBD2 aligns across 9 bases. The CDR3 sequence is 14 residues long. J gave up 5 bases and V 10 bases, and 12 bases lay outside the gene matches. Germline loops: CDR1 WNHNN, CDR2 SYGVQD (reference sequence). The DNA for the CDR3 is TGCGCCAATACAATAGCGGGAGATGGTGACGAGCAGTACTTC. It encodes CANTIAGDGDEQYF.

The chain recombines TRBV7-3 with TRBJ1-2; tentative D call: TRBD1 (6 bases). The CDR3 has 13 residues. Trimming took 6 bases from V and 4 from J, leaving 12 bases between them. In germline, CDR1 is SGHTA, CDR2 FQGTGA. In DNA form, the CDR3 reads TGTGCCAGCAGTATGGACAGATCCTATGGCTACACCTTC. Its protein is CASSMDRSYGYTF.

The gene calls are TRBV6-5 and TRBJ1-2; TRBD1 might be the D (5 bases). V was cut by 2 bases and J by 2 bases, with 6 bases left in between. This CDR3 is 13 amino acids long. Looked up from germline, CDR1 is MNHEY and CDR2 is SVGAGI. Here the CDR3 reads CASSYAGNYGYTF. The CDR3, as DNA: TGTGCCAGCAGTTACGCAGGGAACTATGGCTACACCTTC.

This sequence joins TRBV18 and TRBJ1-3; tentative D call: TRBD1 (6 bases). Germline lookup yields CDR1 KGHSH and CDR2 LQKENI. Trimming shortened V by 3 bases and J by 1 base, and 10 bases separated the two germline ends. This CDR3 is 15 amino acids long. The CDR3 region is CASSPNTGSGNTIYF. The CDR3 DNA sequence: TGTGCCAGCTCACCCAATACAGGGTCTGGAAACACCATATATTTT.

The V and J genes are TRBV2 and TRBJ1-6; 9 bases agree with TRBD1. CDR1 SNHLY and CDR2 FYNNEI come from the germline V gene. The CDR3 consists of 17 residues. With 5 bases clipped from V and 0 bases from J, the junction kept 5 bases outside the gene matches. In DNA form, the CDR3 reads TGTGCCAGCAGTCTGGACAGGGGTAGCTCCTATAATTCACCCCTCCACTTT. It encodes CASSLDRGSSYNSPLHF. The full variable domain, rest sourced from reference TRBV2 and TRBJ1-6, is EPEVTQTPSHQVTQMGQEVILRCVPISNHLYFYWYRQILGQKVEFLVSFYNNEISEKSEIFDDQFSVERPDGSNFTLKIRSTKLEDSAMYFCASSLDRGSSYNSPLHFGNGTRLTVT.

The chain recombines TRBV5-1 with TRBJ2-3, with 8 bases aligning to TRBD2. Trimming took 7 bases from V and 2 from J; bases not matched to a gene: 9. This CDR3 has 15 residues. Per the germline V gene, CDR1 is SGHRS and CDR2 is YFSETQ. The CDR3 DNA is TGCGCCAGCGGGACGGGGCGGGGGGACACAGATACGCAGTATTTT. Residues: CASGTGRGDTDTQYF. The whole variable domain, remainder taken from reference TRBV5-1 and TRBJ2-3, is KAGVTQTPRYLIKTRGQQVTLSCSPISGHRSVSWYQQTPGQGLQFLFEYFSETQRNKGNFPGRFSGRQFSNSRSEMNVSTLELGDSALYLCASGTGRGDTDTQYFGPGTRLTVL.

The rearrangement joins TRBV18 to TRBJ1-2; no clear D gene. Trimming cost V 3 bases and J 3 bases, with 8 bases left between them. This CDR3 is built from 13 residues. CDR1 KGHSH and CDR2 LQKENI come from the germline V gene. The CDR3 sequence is CASSPEDYYGYTF. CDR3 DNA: TGTGCCAGCTCACCTGAGGATTACTATGGCTACACCTTC.

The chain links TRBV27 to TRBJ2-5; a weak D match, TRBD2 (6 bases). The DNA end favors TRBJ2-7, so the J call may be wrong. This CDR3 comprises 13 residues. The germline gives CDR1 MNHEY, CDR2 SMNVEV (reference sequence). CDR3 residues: CASRGLNYYEQYF. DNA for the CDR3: TGTGCCTCGCGGGGCCTGAACTACTACGAGCAGTACTTC.

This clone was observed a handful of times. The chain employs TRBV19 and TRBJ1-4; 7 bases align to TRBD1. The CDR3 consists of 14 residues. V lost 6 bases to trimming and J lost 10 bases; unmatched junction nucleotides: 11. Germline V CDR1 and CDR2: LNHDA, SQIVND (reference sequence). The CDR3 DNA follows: TGTGCCAGTAGCGGGGACAGCCCTTTCGGAAAACTGTTTTTT. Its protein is CASSGDSPFGKLFF.

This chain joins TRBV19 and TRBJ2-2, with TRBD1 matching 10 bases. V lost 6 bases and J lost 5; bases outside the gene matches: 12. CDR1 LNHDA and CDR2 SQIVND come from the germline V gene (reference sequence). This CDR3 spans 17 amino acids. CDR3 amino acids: CASSPRTGTGVTGELFF. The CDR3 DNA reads TGTGCCAGTAGCCCCCGAACCGGGACAGGGGTGACCGGGGAGCTGTTTTTT.